This is a list of T cell receptor beta chains from one sample in a study of T cell repertoires and Cas9 in healthy adults. Clones were sequenced by immunoSEQ multiplex PCR, and TCRdb holds only the in-frame ones, with some missing. The sample lists 20,000 to 25,000 clones, around 92% occurring once. Sequenced input: CD4+ effector T cells (CD127+, CD25-, CD137-, CD154-) from PBMCs; culture status not recorded. Every receptor here comes from a human donor in good health. CDR3s include the opening cysteine and the closing phenylalanine or tryptophan. The order of the fields is D gene, J gene, clone size, V gene, CDR3 DNA, CDR3 protein. A D gene is named only where the DNA matches it firmly. Clone size is not always given. Where it is, it says once, few, many or a class for expanded clones.

D: TRBD1; J: TRBJ1-3; size: -; V: TRBV19; DNA: TGTGCCAGTACTACATCCGGGACAGGCGTTGGGAACACCATATATTTT; CDR3: CASTTSGTGVGNTIYF
D: -; J: TRBJ1-4; size: -; V: TRBV9; DNA: TGTGCCAGCAGCGTATCCCCCTCCGCTAATGAAAAACTGTTTTTT; CDR3: CASSVSPSANEKLFF
D: -; J: TRBJ1-5; size: -; V: TRBV4-3; DNA: TGCGCCAGCAGCCAAGAATTCACGGGGTATCAGCCCCAGCATTTT; CDR3: CASSQEFTGYQPQHF
D: TRBD1; J: TRBJ1-1; size: once; V: TRBV27; DNA: TGTGCCAGCAGTTTATTTGGGTGGGGACAGGAGATAGACGAAGCTTTCTTT; CDR3: CASSLFGWGQEIDEAFF
D: TRBD1; J: TRBJ1-5; size: once; V: TRBV25-1; DNA: TGTGCCAGCAGTGATCTGGGACAGGGAGACCAGCCCCAGCATTTT; CDR3: CASSDLGQGDQPQHF
D: -; J: TRBJ1-3; size: -; V: TRBV4-1; DNA: TGCGCCAGCAGCCCCCGGCCGGGGAGAAACACCATATATTTT; CDR3: CASSPRPGRNTIYF
D: -; J: TRBJ1-5; size: -; V: TRBV6-1; DNA: TGTGCCAGCAGGGGGGCAGGTCCTAGCAATCAGCCCCAGCATTTT; CDR3: CASRGAGPSNQPQHF
D: -; J: TRBJ2-7; size: -; V: TRBV10-3; DNA: TGTGCCAGCCAAACAGGGTTGGGCGACGAGCAGTACTTC; CDR3: CASQTGLGDEQYF
D: -; J: TRBJ1-5; size: -; V: TRBV27; DNA: TGTGCCAGCAGGGCCGGGTCGGGGTCGGACTCCAATCAGCCCCAGCATTTT; CDR3: CASRAGSGSDSNQPQHF
D: -; J: TRBJ2-2; size: -; V: TRBV19; DNA: TGTGCCAGTAGCAAAGGGCGAGATCGAAGCACCGGGGAGCTGTTTTTT; CDR3: CASSKGRDRSTGELFF
D: -; J: TRBJ2-6; size: once; V: TRBV7-2; DNA: TGTGCCAGCAGCTGGAGGGCACAGGGCTCGTCTGGGGCCAACGTCCTGACTTTC; CDR3: CASSWRAQGSSGANVLTF
D: -; J: TRBJ2-7; size: -; V: TRBV5-4; DNA: TGTGCCAGCAGCTTCGGCGGTTCCTACGAGCAGTACTTC; CDR3: CASSFGGSYEQYF